Listed below are T cell receptor beta chains from one sample, sequenced in a study of blood T cell repertoires in COVID-19. Using immunoSEQ multiplex PCR, the repertoire was profiled, and TCRdb retains in-frame clones only, with some absent. The table has some 97,000 clones, roughly 92% seen once. The sequenced material came from peripheral blood. The receptors derive from a man in his 70s with acute or convalescent COVID-19. Both conserved end residues are part of each CDR3. The D gene is left open where the match is weak. The size field is filled for only some rows; it gives once, few, many or a size class.

cdr3_aa	cdr3_nt	j_call	v_call	clone_size	d_call
CASSSALRPLHF	TGTGCCAGCAGTTCCGCGCTCCGACCCCTCCACTTT	TRBJ1-6	TRBV12-3/TRBV12-4	.	.
CASLLREGGSIPGELFF	TGTGCTAGTCTTTTAAGGGAGGGGGGATCAATTCCCGGGGAGCTGTTTTTT	TRBJ2-2	TRBV12-5	.	.
CASGAARGANEQFF	TGTGCTAGTGGTGCGGCTAGGGGCGCCAATGAGCAGTTCTTC	TRBJ2-1	TRBV12-5	.	.
CAISDLGSKNIQYF	TGTGCCATCAGTGACCTAGGATCCAAAAACATTCAGTACTTC	TRBJ2-4	TRBV10-3	.	.
CASSRGTGRDYEQYF	TGCGCCAGCAGCCGCGGGACAGGGAGAGACTACGAGCAGTACTTC	TRBJ2-7	TRBV4-1	.	TRBD1
CASSPARGGRHGYTF	TGTGCCAGTAGTCCGGCGAGAGGGGGCAGGCATGGCTACACCTTC	TRBJ1-2	TRBV19	.	TRBD1
CASSPGVAVSYEQYF	TGTGCCAGCTCACCAGGGGTAGCGGTTTCTTACGAGCAGTACTTC	TRBJ2-7	TRBV18	.	.
CASSQDWTGGYSPLHF	TGTGCCAGCAGCCAAGATTGGACAGGGGGCTACTCACCCCTCCACTTT	TRBJ1-6	TRBV14	.	TRBD1
CASSSSIRKTQYF	TGTGCCAGCAGCTCATCTATTAGAAAGACCCAGTACTTC	TRBJ2-5	TRBV11-3	.	.
CASSLDRGYEQYF	TGTGCCAGCAGTTTGGACAGGGGCTACGAGCAGTACTTC	TRBJ2-7	TRBV7-7	.	TRBD1
CASSFGGIYGYTF	TGTGCCAGCAGTTTCGGGGGGATCTATGGCTACACCTTC	TRBJ1-2	TRBV12-3/TRBV12-4	.	.
CATSTGGEQYF	TGTGCCACCAGCACCGGGGGCGAGCAGTACTTC	TRBJ2-7	TRBV15	.	.
CASSMWDSSYNEQFF	TGTGCCAGTAGTATGTGGGACTCCTCCTACAATGAGCAGTTCTTC	TRBJ2-1	TRBV19	.	.
CASRQGAYEQYF	TGTGCCAGCCGGCAGGGGGCCTACGAGCAGTACTTC	TRBJ2-7	TRBV6-5	once	TRBD1
CASSQAERGTYEQYF	TGCGCCAGCAGCCAAGCAGAGCGGGGGACCTACGAGCAGTACTTC	TRBJ2-7	TRBV4-1	.	TRBD2